Shown below are 13 T cell receptor beta chains from a single sample sequenced in a study of tumor and adjacent non-tumor tissue in lung cancer. This sample's RNA came from whole unsorted tissue. TCRbeta libraries were built with three rounds of nested PCR, modified from ARM-PCR. In TCRdb, the multiplex PCR reads were re-called with MiXCR into one record per CDR3 protein. The sample lists under 100,000 distinct CDR3 sequences, around 57% occurring once. The specimen sequenced was lung tumor tissue. The receptors derive from a man in his 70s with non-small cell lung cancer.

As for this clonotype: A read error may explain this, as a much larger clone is one base away. The chain is built from TRBV4-2 and TRBJ2-7; D is uncertain. The CDR3 length is 13 residues. CDR1 LGHNA and CDR2 YNFKEQ come from the germline V gene. Trimming took off 3 bases at V and 6 bases at J, with 12 bases between the two ends. CDR3 region: CASSQGDVAEQYF. As DNA, the CDR3 is TGTGCCAGCAGCCAGGGTGACGTGGCCGAGCAGTACTTC.

As concerns this clonotype: Since the CDR3 does not end with the conserved phenylalanine or tryptophan, this likely comes from a read error. The chain employs TRBV4-2 and TRBJ1-5, with a tentative D call TRBD1 (5 bases). The CDR3 loop spans 16 amino acids. Germline V gives CDR1 LGHNA, CDR2 YNFKEQ. V was clipped by 0 bases and J by 6 bases, with 15 bases between them. The CDR3 sequence: CASSQDKGLVGQPQHI. The CDR3 coding sequence is TGTGCCAGCAGCCAAGACAAGGGGTTAGTAGGTCAGCCCCAGCATATT.

The V call is TRBV7-9, the J call TRBJ2-2, with 7 bases identical to TRBD2. Trimming removed 5 bases from V and 3 bases from J; junction bases left unmatched: 6. The germline CDR1 and CDR2 sequences are SEHNR and FQNEAQ (reference sequence). CDR3 size: 15 residues. This CDR3 is CASSPGTTDTGELFF. CDR3 DNA: TGTGCCAGCAGCCCAGGGACTACCGACACCGGGGAGCTGTTTTTT.

This clonotype was observed a handful of times. Here the CDR3 DNA reads TGTGCCTGGCGACCCCGTCGTGGGCGTTACAATGAGCAGTTCTTC. It is translated as CAWRPRRGRYNEQFF. V gene TRBV30 combines with J gene TRBJ2-1; D gene unclear. V gave up 5 bases and J gave up 4 bases, with 18 bases separating them. The CDR3 covers 15 residues. Germline CDR1 GTSNPN, CDR2 SVGIG (reference sequence).

This clonotype was seen more than once but under ten times. This chain connects TRBV18 to TRBJ1-1; D gene unclear. This CDR3 region has 13 residues. V was cut by 5 bases and J by 11 bases, with 18 bases left in between. Germline V lookup: CDR1 KGHSH, CDR2 LQKENI. The CDR3 DNA is TGTGCCAGCTCAAAGAGCATCTATGAATCCGCTTTCTTT. Encoded protein: CASSKSIYESAFF.

The J gene is TRBJ2-7, the V gene TRBV4-2, with TRBD2 matching 9 bases. CDR3 size: 15 residues. V lost 0 bases and J lost 0; bases outside the gene matches: 0. Germline V gives CDR1 LGHNA, CDR2 YNFKEQ. CDR3 bases: TGTGCCAGCAGCCAAGATAGCGGGAGCTCCTACGAGCAGTACTTC. Translated, it gives CASSQDSGSSYEQYF.

This clonotype came up many times. The chain links TRBV11-2 to TRBJ2-7, with D maybe TRBD1 (5 bases). The CDR3 runs to 15 residues. Germline-derived CDR1 and CDR2 are SGHAT and FQNNGV. Trimming left V 0 bases short and J 3 bases short, with 12 bases between. The CDR3: CASSLDTIRGYEQYF. The CDR3 DNA is TGTGCCAGCAGCTTAGATACCATAAGGGGCTACGAGCAGTACTTC.

This clonotype was recorded at least ten times. The genes are TRBV28 and TRBJ1-4, with TRBD1 as a possible D gene (5 bases). The CDR3 extends over 14 amino acids. V lost 6 bases and J 4 bases, leaving 12 bases between the germline ends. Germline CDR1 is MDHEN and CDR2 is SYDVKM. The CDR3 protein is CASRSGTHNEKLFF. The CDR3 nucleotides read TGTGCCAGCAGATCCGGGACCCATAATGAAAAACTGTTTTTT.

This clonotype was observed at least ten times. The chain is built from TRBV10-2 and TRBJ2-1, with 9 positions matching TRBD1. Germline V gene sequence: CDR1 WSHSY, CDR2 SAAADI. With V trimmed by 3 bases and J by 6 bases, 6 bases remained unmatched. This CDR3 is 15 amino acids long. CDR3 sequence (DNA): TGCGCCAGCAGTGACCCGGGACAGGGCTCCAATGAGCAGTTCTTC. This translates into CASSDPGQGSNEQFF.

The genes are TRBV24-1 and TRBJ1-2; 9 bases map to TRBD1. Germline V gene sequence: CDR1 KGHDR, CDR2 SFDVKD. Trimming cost V 7 bases and J 1 base; bases outside gene matches: 9. The CDR3 spans 16 residues. CDR3 amino acids: CATRYEQGALNYGYTF. The CDR3 DNA sequence: TGTGCCACCAGGTATGAACAGGGGGCGCTTAACTATGGCTACACCTTC.

The J gene is TRBJ2-4, the V gene TRBV20-1; D perhaps matches TRBD1 (6 bases). The CDR3 has 13 residues. V was shortened by 6 bases and J by 1 base, with 10 bases between the two germline ends. Germline-derived CDR1 and CDR2 are DFQATT and SNEGSKA (reference sequence). CDR3 loop: CSAADRAKNIQYF. The CDR3 DNA reads TGCAGTGCAGCCGACAGGGCCAAAAACATTCAGTACTTC.

This clonotype was observed at least ten times. This chain links TRBV6-6 with TRBJ1-1; TRBD1 matches 10 bases. The length of the CDR3 is 13 residues. Looked up from germline, CDR1 is MNHNY and CDR2 is SVGAGI (reference sequence). The V and J ends lost 5 bases and 9 bases, in that order; junction bases with no gene match: 6. CDR3 residues: CASSVGQGGKAFF. In DNA, the CDR3 is TGTGCCAGCAGTGTTGGACAGGGGGGAAAAGCTTTCTTT.

This sequence joins TRBV18 and TRBJ1-4; D not certain. Between the trimmed V and J ends, which lost 3 bases and 8 bases, there was a span of 19 bases. This CDR3 has 16 amino acids. CDR1 KGHSH and CDR2 LQKENI come from the germline V gene. The DNA of the CDR3 is TGTGCCAGCTCACCCTTCCCGGCGAATACTCAAGAAAAACTGTTTTTT. It yields the protein CASSPFPANTQEKLFF.